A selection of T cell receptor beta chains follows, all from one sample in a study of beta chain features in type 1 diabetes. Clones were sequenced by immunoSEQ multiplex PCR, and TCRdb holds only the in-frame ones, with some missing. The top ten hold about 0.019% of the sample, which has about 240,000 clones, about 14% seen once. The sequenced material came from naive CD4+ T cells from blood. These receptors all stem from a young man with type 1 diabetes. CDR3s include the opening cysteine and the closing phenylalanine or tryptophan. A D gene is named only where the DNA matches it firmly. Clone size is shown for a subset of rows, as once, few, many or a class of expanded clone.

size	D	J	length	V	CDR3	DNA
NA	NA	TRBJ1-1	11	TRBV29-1	CSVGLHTEAFF	TGCAGCGTAGGACTGCACACTGAAGCTTTCTTT
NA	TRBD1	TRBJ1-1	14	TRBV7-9	CASSSGQENTEAFF	TGTGCCAGCAGCTCTGGACAGGAGAACACTGAAGCTTTCTTT
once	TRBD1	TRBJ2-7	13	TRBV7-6	CASSWGQGGEQYF	TGTGCCAGCAGCTGGGGACAGGGTGGCGAGCAGTACTTC
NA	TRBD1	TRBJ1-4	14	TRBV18	CASSRDRGPEKLFF	TGTGCCAGCTCCCGCGACAGGGGGCCTGAAAAACTGTTTTTT
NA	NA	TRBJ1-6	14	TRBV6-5	CASSYSQGWSPLHF	TGTGCCAGCAGTTACTCACAGGGTTGGTCACCCCTCCACTTT
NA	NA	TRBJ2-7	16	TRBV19	CASSPSWTASSYEQYF	TGTGCCAGTAGTCCCTCCTGGACAGCGTCGTCCTACGAGCAGTACTTC
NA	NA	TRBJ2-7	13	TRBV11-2	CASSLVQGYEQYF	TGTGCCAGCAGCTTAGTCCAGGGATACGAGCAGTACTTC
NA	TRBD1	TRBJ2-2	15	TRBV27	CASSWGQQNTGELFF	TGTGCCAGCAGTTGGGGACAGCAGAACACCGGGGAGCTGTTTTTT
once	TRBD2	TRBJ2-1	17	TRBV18	CASSPLTSGGSYNEQFF	TGTGCCAGCTCACCTCTTACTAGCGGGGGGTCCTACAATGAGCAGTTCTTC
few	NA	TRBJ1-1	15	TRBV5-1	CASSLATGWETEAFF	TGCGCCAGCAGCTTGGCCACGGGATGGGAGACTGAAGCTTTCTTT
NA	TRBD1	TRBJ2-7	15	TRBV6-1	CASSEVPGQGYEQYF	TGTGCCAGCAGTGAAGTCCCGGGACAGGGGTACGAGCAGTACTTC
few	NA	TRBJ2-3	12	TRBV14	CASSPSRLTQYF	TGTGCCAGCAGTCCAAGCAGGTTAACGCAGTATTTT
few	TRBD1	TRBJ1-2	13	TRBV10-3	CAISAGTVYGYTF	TGTGCCATCAGCGCCGGGACAGTCTATGGCTACACCTTC
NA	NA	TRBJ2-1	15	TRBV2	CASSGVTDSYNEQFF	TGTGCCAGCAGTGGGGTGACAGACTCCTACAATGAGCAGTTCTTC
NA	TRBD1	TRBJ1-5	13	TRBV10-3	CAMGQGGGQPQHF	TGTGCCATGGGACAGGGGGGAGGTCAGCCCCAGCATTTT
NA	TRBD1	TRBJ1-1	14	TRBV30	CAWIQGALGTEAFF	TGTGCCTGGATTCAGGGGGCCCTCGGCACTGAAGCTTTCTTT